This entry lists 22 T cell receptor beta chains sequenced from one sample in a study of T cell repertoires in cytomegalovirus infection. A single record per CDR3 protein comes from TCRdb applying MiXCR to the reads. The sample records approximately 500,000 distinct CDR3 sequences, approximately 15% being singletons. Sequenced: CD8+ T cells from PBMCs. Receptor source: a human donor in good health (CMV status not recorded). Some clones in this sample may be carry-over from other donors' samples.

This clonotype was counted ten times or more. The chain employs TRBV7-7 and TRBJ2-7; weak D call: TRBD1 (5 bases). V was cut by 5 bases and J by 4 bases, with 15 bases left in between. CDR1 and CDR2 from the germline V gene are SSHAT and FNYEAQ (reference sequence). CDR3 length: 14 residues. The CDR3 is CASSPSRGAYEQYF. In DNA, the CDR3 is TGTGCCAGCAGCCCAAGCCGTGGGGCGTACGAGCAGTACTTC.

A note on this clonotype: This likely stems from a read error, as it lies one base from a far larger clone. The chain carries TRBV11-2 and TRBJ2-6; the D is unclear. The length of the CDR3 is 13 residues. V shed 5 bases and J shed 6 bases, with 8 bases lying between them. Germline V CDR1 and CDR2: SGHAT, FQNNGV. The CDR3 reads CASSPSEANVLTF. The CDR3 bases are TGTGCCAGCAGCCCGAGTGAGGCCAACGTCCTGACTTTC.

The CDR3 loop reads CASSLAERYPRSAGNYGYTF. CDR3 in DNA: TGTGCCAGCAGCTTGGCCGAGCGGTACCCCCGGTCCGCGGGAAACTATGGCTACACCTTC. This chain uses TRBV5-8 with TRBJ1-2; no definite D call. CDR3 length: 20 residues. CDR1 SGHTS and CDR2 YDEGEE come from the germline V gene. V was pared by 0 bases and J by 2 bases, with 26 bases between.

V usage is TRBV6-5 and J usage is TRBJ2-5; 10 nucleotides agree with TRBD2. Trimming at V came to 5 bases and at J to 1 base, leaving 7 bases not matched to a gene. Germline loops: CDR1 MNHEY, CDR2 SVGAGI. This CDR3 is built from 16 residues. Here the CDR3 reads CASSPPLAGAQETQYF. For the CDR3, the DNA is TGTGCCAGCAGTCCCCCGCTAGCGGGAGCCCAAGAGACCCAGTACTTC.

This clonotype was counted ten times or more. The chain links TRBV7-9 to TRBJ2-1, with TRBD2 matching 13 bases. Germline lookup yields CDR1 SEHNR and CDR2 FQNEAQ (reference sequence). The CDR3 has 17 residues. V lost 5 bases, J lost 7 bases, and 11 bases stayed unmatched. CDR3 loop: CASSPRTSGRLKNEQFF. CDR3 in DNA: TGTGCCAGCAGCCCAAGGACTAGCGGGAGATTAAAGAATGAGCAGTTCTTC.

The chain combines TRBV25-1 with TRBJ2-2; D call uncertain. The CDR3 runs to 12 residues. Trimming took off 4 bases at V and 4 bases at J, with 4 bases between the two ends. CDR1 MGHDK and CDR2 SYGVNS come from the germline V gene. The CDR3 loop is CASSVPTGELFF. Written as DNA, the CDR3 is TGTGCCAGCAGTGTTCCCACCGGGGAGCTGTTTTTT.

This clonotype was seen ten or more times. The genes are TRBV4-2 and TRBJ1-5; no clear D gene. The germline V gene has CDR1 LGHNA and CDR2 YNFKEQ. Trimming took 1 base from V and 7 from J, leaving 11 bases between them. This CDR3 comprises 14 residues. The CDR3 reads CASSQAPGEQPQHF. CDR3 sequence (DNA): TGTGCCAGCAGCCAAGCGCCCGGGGAACAGCCCCAGCATTTT.

This clonotype was recorded at least ten times. V and J are TRBV6-1 and TRBJ1-4; no definite D call. This CDR3 is built from 15 residues. Germline-derived CDR1 and CDR2 are MNHNS and SASEGT. Trimming removed 1 base at V and 0 bases at J, with 6 bases between. As DNA, the CDR3 is TGTGCCAGCAGTGAAGTATGGGCAACTAATGAAAAACTGTTTTTT. Residues: CASSEVWATNEKLFF.

About this clonotype itself: The missing conserved phenylalanine or tryptophan at the end of this CDR3 makes a read error likely. CDR3 sequence reads: CASSFTGGDYGYTL. The CDR3 coding sequence is TGTGCCAGCAGCTTTACAGGGGGCGACTATGGCTACACCTTA. The chain links TRBV5-5 to TRBJ1-2; 9 nucleotides agree with TRBD1. This CDR3 region has 14 residues. Germline CDR1 is SGHKS and CDR2 is YYEKEE (reference sequence). Trimming at V came to 2 bases and at J to 3 bases, leaving 2 bases not matched to a gene.

The gene calls are TRBV9 and TRBJ2-3; 9 nucleotides line up with TRBD2. Germline V lookup: CDR1 SGDLS, CDR2 YYNGEE. This CDR3 spans 18 amino acids. V lost 1 base to trimming and J lost 1 base; unmatched junction nucleotides: 10. DNA for the CDR3: TGTGCCAGCAGCGTACTCGTCGGAGTAGCGGGGGGCACAGATACGCAGTATTTT. Encoded protein: CASSVLVGVAGGTDTQYF.

This clonotype appeared many times. The chain couples TRBV28 to TRBJ2-7; 9 bases align to TRBD2. CDR3 length: 15 amino acids. V dropped 7 bases and J dropped 2; count of bases not matched to a gene: 9. In germline, CDR1 is MDHEN, CDR2 SYDVKM. For the CDR3, the DNA is TGTGCCAGCACTCCGAGCGGGAGGTTCCCCTACGAGCAGTACTTC. It specifies CASTPSGRFPYEQYF.

V usage is TRBV20-1 and J usage is TRBJ2-5, with D perhaps matching TRBD1 (5 bases). Trimming shortened V by 0 bases and J by 5 bases, and 16 bases separated the two germline ends. CDR3 length: 15 residues. The germline CDR1 and CDR2 sequences are DFQATT and SNEGSKA (reference sequence). The CDR3 nucleotides read TGCAGTGCTAGAGATCGGCAAGACCCAGGGGAGACCCAGTACTTC. It yields the protein CSARDRQDPGETQYF.

At least ten counts were recorded for this clonotype. The gene calls are TRBV11-2 and TRBJ2-7; the D call may be TRBD1 or TRBD2 (5 bases each). CDR1 is SGHAT, CDR2 FQNNGV, per germline. The CDR3 is 14 residues long. The germline V and J ends were trimmed by 6 bases and 2 bases, with 14 bases remaining between them. This CDR3 is CASSSAGTAYEQYF. CDR3 coding DNA: TGTGCCAGCAGTTCAGCCGGGACGGCCTACGAGCAGTACTTC.

This clonotype was picked up many times. The V call is TRBV4-1, the J call TRBJ2-7, with a tentative D call TRBD1 (5 bases). The germline gives CDR1 MGHRA, CDR2 YSYEKL. Trimming left V 1 base short and J 5 bases short, with 9 bases between. This CDR3 comprises 13 residues. The CDR3: CASSQAQGNEQYF. The CDR3 DNA reads as TGCGCCAGCAGCCAAGCTCAGGGAAACGAGCAGTACTTC.

This chain joins TRBV4-2 and TRBJ1-1; 8 bases map to TRBD1. Germline V CDR1 and CDR2: LGHNA, YNFKEQ. The CDR3 spans 15 residues. V lost 4 bases, J lost 1 base, and 5 bases stayed unmatched. The CDR3 region has the DNA TGTGCCAGCAGCCTAAACAGGGGGTCGAACACTGAAGCTTTCTTT. It yields the protein CASSLNRGSNTEAFF.

The table lists this clonotype with a few counts. V usage is TRBV12-3 or TRBV12-4 and J usage is TRBJ1-3, with a tentative D call TRBD1 (6 bases). Between the trimmed V and J ends, which lost 6 bases and 1 base, there was a span of 10 bases. This CDR3 region has 14 residues. The CDR3, as DNA: TGTGCCAGCAGCCCGGGGGCTTCTGGAAACACCATATATTTT. Translated: CASSPGASGNTIYF.

The sample holds many counts of this clonotype. The gene calls are TRBV7-6 and TRBJ1-2, with 7 bases lining up with TRBD1. The CDR3 covers 13 residues. J gave up 8 bases and V 4 bases, and 7 bases lay outside the gene matches. Per germline, CDR1 SGHVS and CDR2 FNYEAQ. The CDR3 sequence is CASSYTTGTGYTF. CDR3 sequence (DNA): TGTGCCAGCAGCTACACGACAGGGACCGGCTACACCTTC.

The chain carries TRBV10-3 and TRBJ1-1, with TRBD1 matching over 7 bases. This CDR3 region has 14 residues. Germline trimming cut 6 bases from V and 5 bases from J; bases unmatched to any gene: 9. Germline CDR1 ENHRY, CDR2 SYGVKD. The CDR3 DNA sequence: TGTGCCATCAGGGTTACAGGGGATGGGACTGAAGCTTTCTTT. Translated, it gives CAIRVTGDGTEAFF.

This chain links TRBV27 with TRBJ2-7, with 9 bases fitting TRBD2. This CDR3 spans 15 amino acids. J lost 0 bases, V lost 6 bases, and 6 bases had no gene match. Germline CDR1 reads MNHEY; CDR2 reads SMNVEV (reference sequence). CDR3 bases: TGTGCCAGCAGCCCTAGCGGGACCCCCTCCTACGAGCAGTACTTC. Its translation is CASSPSGTPSYEQYF.

The chain recombines TRBV27 with TRBJ1-2; the D gene is possibly TRBD1 (5 bases). The V end was cut by 5 bases, the J end by 6 bases, with 10 bases between. The germline CDR1 and CDR2 sequences are MNHEY and SMNVEV (reference sequence). The CDR3 extends over 12 amino acids. This CDR3 reads CASSVDSNGYTF. The CDR3 DNA follows: TGTGCCAGCAGTGTTGACAGTAATGGCTACACCTTC.

V and J are TRBV28 and TRBJ2-1, with 7 bases fitting TRBD1. The CDR3 is 14 amino acids. Looked up from germline, CDR1 is MDHEN and CDR2 is SYDVKM. V shed 9 bases and J 5 bases; nucleotides not matched to a gene: 10. Here the CDR3 reads CASQGVYRDNEQFF. CDR3 in DNA: TGTGCCAGTCAGGGGGTCTATCGGGACAATGAGCAGTTCTTC.

Of note for this clonotype: Its ends do not fully match the called genes, so a read error is possible. The chain recombines TRBV19 with TRBJ2-7, with D perhaps TRBD1 (6 bases). Germline-derived CDR1 and CDR2 are LNHDA and SQIVND (reference sequence). The CDR3 spans 15 residues. CDR3: CASIPPGADTYEQDF. DNA of the CDR3: TGTGCCAGTATCCCTCCAGGGGCGGATACCTACGAGCAGGACTTC. The full variable domain, its missing parts supplied by reference TRBV19 and TRBJ2-7, is DGGITQSPKYLFRKEGQNVTLSCEQNLNHDAMYWYRQDPGQGLRLIYYSQIVNDFQKGDIAEGYSVSREKKESFPLTVTSAQKNPTAFYLCASIPPGADTYEQDFGPGTRLTVT.